These 16 T cell receptor beta chains share one sample of origin, sequenced in a study of CD8+ T cells in alopecia areata. It was cDNA, reverse transcribed from extracted RNA, that served as the sequencing template. Profiling relied on immunoSEQ multiplex PCR, and the TCRdb table lists in-frame clones only, not all of them. The sample holds approximately 180,000 clones, about 65% seen once. As to treatment: oral pan-JAK inhibitor, 5-10 mg twice daily. Sample: CD4+ T cells sorted from blood, taken between weeks 49 and 50, from a patient treated with tofacitinib. The receptors stem from a human donor with alopecia areata.

This clone was detected only a few times. The V call is TRBV4-3, the J call TRBJ2-5; 9 nucleotides align to TRBD2. The CDR3 totals 15 residues. Germline V gives CDR1 LGHNA, CDR2 YSLEER. Trimming took 1 base from V and 5 from J; bases not matched to a gene: 5. The CDR3 sequence is CASSQASGGTETQYF. DNA for the CDR3: TGCGCCAGCAGCCAAGCAAGCGGGGGGACCGAGACCCAGTACTTC.

This clone has only a few counts. V gene TRBV30 combines with J gene TRBJ2-1, with 8 bases fitting TRBD1. The CDR3 is made up of 14 amino acids. CDR1 is GTSNPN and CDR2 is SVGIG in the germline V gene (reference sequence). The trim removed 0 bases at V and 8 bases at J, leaving 6 bases unmatched. CDR3 in amino acids: CAWSVRTGWDEQFF. In nucleotides, the CDR3 is TGTGCCTGGAGTGTACGGACAGGGTGGGATGAGCAGTTCTTC.

CDR3 coding DNA: TGCGCCAGCAGCCAGGGCAGGCTTGGAAGTGGCTACACCTTC. This codes for CASSQGRLGSGYTF. The chain combines TRBV4-3 with TRBJ1-2; the D is unclear. Germline CDR1 LGHNA, CDR2 YSLEER. Trimming took 3 bases from V and 7 from J, leaving 15 bases between them. This CDR3 comprises 14 residues.

The chain carries TRBV10-3 and TRBJ2-6; 7 bases map to TRBD1. The V gene end was trimmed by 6 bases and the J gene end by 0 bases; junction bases not matched to a gene: 2. Germline V CDR1 and CDR2: ENHRY, SYGVKD. The CDR3 sequence is 15 residues long. CDR3 region: CAIRTGSSGANVLTF. The CDR3 DNA follows: TGTGCCATCAGGACAGGGTCCTCTGGGGCCAACGTCCTGACTTTC.

The chain carries TRBV29-1 and TRBJ1-1; TRBD1 matches 7 bases. Germline V gene sequence: CDR1 SQVTM, CDR2 ANQGSEA. CDR3 length equals 12 residues. V shed 7 bases and J 7 bases; nucleotides not matched to a gene: 9. The CDR3: CSADRSGGEAFF. CDR3 DNA sequence: TGCAGCGCGGACAGGAGCGGTGGTGAAGCTTTCTTT. Based on the CDR3 plus reference TRBV29-1 and TRBJ1-1, the full variable domain is SAVISQKPSRDICQRGTSLTIQCQVDSQVTMMFWYRQQPGQSLTLIATANQGSEATYESGFVIDKFPISRPNLTFSTLTVSNMSPEDSSIYLCSADRSGGEAFFGQGTRLTVV.

The genes are TRBV9 and TRBJ2-3; 7 bases match TRBD1. CDR3 length: 15 amino acids. Germline lookup yields CDR1 SGDLS and CDR2 YYNGEE. After removal of 2 bases from V and 2 bases from J, the junction contained 5 bases not matched to a gene. The CDR3 loop is CASSVGDRVTDTQYF. In nucleotides, the CDR3 is TGTGCCAGCAGCGTCGGAGACAGGGTCACAGATACGCAGTATTTT.

The chain joins TRBV5-1 to TRBJ2-4, with unresolved D. Germline CDR1 and CDR2: SGHRS and YFSETQ. Trimming left V 4 bases short and J 0 bases short, with 14 bases between. This CDR3 has 16 residues. DNA of the CDR3: TGCGCCAGCAGCGTAATTGGCGGAGTAGCCAAAAACATTCAGTACTTC. This translates into CASSVIGGVAKNIQYF.

The J gene is TRBJ1-2, the V gene TRBV6-1; D might be TRBD1 (5 bases). In germline, CDR1 is MNHNS, CDR2 SASEGT. Trimming stripped 10 bases from V and 6 bases from J, with 12 bases between. CDR3 length equals 11 residues. CDR3 loop: CATLGVDGYTF. DNA of the CDR3: TGTGCCACCCTAGGGGTTGATGGCTACACCTTC.

V and J are TRBV29-1 and TRBJ2-7; no reliable D call. V dropped 4 bases and J dropped 6 bases, with 10 bases sitting between them. Looked up from germline, CDR1 is SQVTM and CDR2 is ANQGSEA. The CDR3 runs to 11 residues. The CDR3 DNA reads TGCAGCGTTGTGGTGGTAGGCGAGCAGTACTTC. Amino acid sequence: CSVVVVGEQYF.

The chain employs TRBV10-3 and TRBJ2-3, with 7 nucleotides matching TRBD1. Germline-derived CDR1 and CDR2 are ENHRY and SYGVKD. The CDR3 loop spans 14 amino acids. With 6 bases clipped from V and 6 bases from J, the junction kept 9 bases outside the gene matches. The CDR3 reads CAISSTGKSDTQYF. The DNA of the CDR3 is TGTGCCATCAGCTCGACAGGGAAGTCGGATACGCAGTATTTT.

The gene calls are TRBV10-3 and TRBJ2-3, with D possibly being TRBD1 or TRBD2 (7 bases each). Trimming cost V 6 bases and J 0 bases, with 19 bases left between them. Germline CDR1 ENHRY, CDR2 SYGVKD. This CDR3 spans 17 amino acids. This CDR3 is CAISVTRGTTSTDTQYF. The CDR3 nucleotides read TGTGCCATCAGCGTAACCAGGGGGACTACCAGCACAGATACGCAGTATTTT.

The rearrangement uses TRBV7-9 and TRBJ2-3; 8 nucleotides match TRBD2. The CDR3 consists of 15 residues. The germline gives CDR1 SEHNR, CDR2 FQNEAQ (reference sequence). J was trimmed by 4 bases and V by 5 bases; bases with no gene match: 8. The CDR3 here is CASSTKGLVSDTQYF. CDR3 nucleotides: TGTGCCAGCAGCACCAAGGGACTAGTTTCAGATACGCAGTATTTT.

The chain has TRBV6-1 and TRBJ1-5, with 7 nucleotides matching TRBD1. The CDR3 is 16 residues long. Germline lookup yields CDR1 MNHNS and CDR2 SASEGT. V gave up 1 base and J gave up 7 bases; unmatched junction bases: 10. The DNA for the CDR3 is TGTGCCAGCAGTGAAGACGTCAGGGGGGCAAGGCAGCCCCAGCATTTT. As protein: CASSEDVRGARQPQHF.

The genes are TRBV29-1 and TRBJ2-3; the D gene is possibly TRBD1 (5 bases). V was shortened by 6 bases and J by 0 bases, with 13 bases between the two germline ends. Germline assignment: CDR1 SQVTM and CDR2 ANQGSEA. This CDR3 is built from 14 residues. The chain's CDR3 is CSVARASSTDTQYF. CDR3 in DNA: TGCAGCGTCGCCAGGGCCTCTAGCACAGATACGCAGTATTTT.

This sequence joins TRBV5-4 and TRBJ1-1, with D possibly being TRBD1 (6 bases). The ends were cut back, 2 bases at V and 10 bases at J, with 12 bases in the middle. The CDR3 extends over 12 amino acids. Germline lookup yields CDR1 SGHNT and CDR2 YYREEE (reference sequence). CDR3 DNA sequence: TGTGCCAGCAGCTTTAGGGGACATGGAGCTTTCTTT. It yields the protein CASSFRGHGAFF.

This chain links TRBV25-1 with TRBJ2-2; unclear D gene. The CDR3 has 16 residues. V was cut by 4 bases and J by 0 bases, with 12 bases left in between. Germline values: CDR1 MGHDK, CDR2 SYGVNS. The CDR3 DNA sequence: TGTGCCAGCAGTGGGGTCGGGTTATCGAACACCGGGGAGCTGTTTTTT. Translation: CASSGVGLSNTGELFF.